The 3 T cell receptor beta chains reported below all come from one sample, sequenced in a study of tissue T cells after allogeneic stem cell transplantation. Some clones are missing from TCRdb's copy, which holds only in-frame ones; the method was immunoSEQ multiplex PCR. The table lists about 3,500 clones, roughly 50% of them singletons, with 22% in the top ten. The time point is: mouse harvest day 14 after allogeneic transplant. Each mouse received 10^7 T-cell-depleted marrow cells plus 10^6 splenic CD5+ T cells by tail vein. The sequenced sample was gut tissue. These receptors all come from a female BALB/c mouse given C57BL/6 T cells with graft-versus-host disease after an allogeneic hematopoietic cell transplant.

For this clone: All gene names here are mouse names. The read comes to an end 1 residue before the CDR3 does, leaving the germline J gene to fill in the end. The chain employs TRBV26 and TRBJ2-4; D unresolved. The CDR3 has 11 amino acids. The V gene lost 4 bases and the J gene lost 5 bases, with 4 bases spanning the gap. CDR1 is KGHPV, CDR2 FQNQEV, per germline (reference sequence). The CDR3 sequence: CASSRGNTLYF. The part of the CDR3 DNA that was read is TGTGCCAGCAGTCGGGGAAACACCTTGTAC.

For this clone: Gene labels here are mouse ones. Read coverage stops 1 residue before the CDR3 terminus; the germline J gene supplies the remainder. The J gene is TRBJ1-6, the V gene TRBV16; D gene ambiguous. TRBJ1-6 is annotated as an ORF whose role is uncertain. CDR1 is SGHSA and CDR2 is FRNQAP in the germline V gene. Trimming shortened V by 0 bases and J by 0 bases, and 3 bases separated the two germline ends. CDR3 length: 15 residues. Here the CDR3 reads CASSLDNSYNSPLYF. CDR3 DNA (partial): TGTGCAAGCAGCTTAGACAATTCCTATAATTCGCCCCTCTAC.

With respect to this clone: Germline and genes: mouse. The CDR3 end is not reached by the read, which stops 1 residue before it; the germline J gene fills it in. The chain has TRBV1 and TRBJ2-2; tentative D call: TRBD1 (5 bases). CDR1 NSQYPW and CDR2 LRSPGD come from the germline V gene (reference sequence). V lost 5 bases, J lost 4 bases, and 14 bases lay in between. The CDR3 sequence is 15 residues long. CDR3 DNA, as far as it was read: TGCACCTGCAGTCCCCGCAGGGTGGGCACCGGGCAGCTCTAC. Amino acid sequence: CTCSPRRVGTGQLY. The whole CDR3 protein is CTCSPRRVGTGQLYF. Full variable domain (missing parts from reference TRBV1 and TRBJ2-2): VTLLEQNPRWRLVPRGQAVNLRCILKNSQYPWMSWYQQDLQKQLQWLFTLRSPGDKEVKSLPGADYLATRVTDTELRLQVANMSQGRTLYCTCSPRRVGTGQLYFGEGSKLTVL.